The 21 T cell receptor beta chains listed next were all sequenced from one sample in a study of blood T cell repertoires in COVID-19. Generated by immunoSEQ multiplex PCR, the TCRdb table keeps only in-frame clones and is missing some. This repertoire shows 250,000 or so clones, approximately 89% found once; its top ten account for roughly 2.4%. What was sequenced was PBMCs or T cells enriched from blood (not recorded which). The receptors stem from a woman in her 40s with acute COVID-19.

This clone was seen a handful of times. The J gene is TRBJ2-6, the V gene TRBV6-2 or TRBV6-3, with TRBD2 identical over 10 bases. V was pared by 2 bases and J by 0 bases, with 7 bases of the junction left unmatched. The germline V gene encodes CDR1 MNHEY and CDR2 SVGEGT. The CDR3 extends over 19 amino acids. Here the CDR3 reads CASSYTLAGASSGANVLTF. CDR3 sequence (DNA): TGTGCCAGCAGTTACACTCTAGCGGGAGCGTCCTCTGGGGCCAACGTCCTGACTTTC.

The chain has TRBV29-1 and TRBJ1-4, with unresolved D. This CDR3 is 14 amino acids long. Germline CDR1 is SQVTM and CDR2 is ANQGSEA. V was shortened by 4 bases and J by 11 bases, with 20 bases between the two germline ends. CDR3: CSVGIGLSGGKLFF. The CDR3 nucleotides are TGCAGCGTTGGGATCGGACTCTCGGGAGGGAAACTGTTTTTT.

The chain has TRBV13 and TRBJ1-4; TRBD1 aligns across 7 bases. With V trimmed by 5 bases and J by 4 bases, 4 bases remained unmatched. Germline V gene lookup returns CDR1 PRHDT and CDR2 FYEKMQ (reference sequence). This CDR3 has 14 residues. The CDR3 region has the DNA TGTGCCAGCAGCCCCGGGACAGTTAATGAAAAACTGTTTTTT. Translating gives CASSPGTVNEKLFF.

This chain joins TRBV30 and TRBJ1-2, with D possibly matching TRBD1 (6 bases). V lost 2 bases, J lost 2 bases, and 12 bases lay in between. The V gene's germline CDR1 is GTSNPN and CDR2 SVGIG (reference sequence). There are 14 residues in the CDR3. The DNA for the CDR3 is TGTGCCTGGAGTAACAGACAGGTCAACTATGGCTACACCTTC. Translation: CAWSNRQVNYGYTF.

This rearrangement joins TRBV6-5 to TRBJ1-2; TRBD1 matches at 9 bases. CDR3 length: 15 amino acids. The germline CDR1 and CDR2 sequences are MNHEY and SVGAGI. V gave up 6 bases and J gave up 4 bases; unmatched junction bases: 9. The CDR3, as DNA: TGTGCCAGCAGAGACAGGGGGACTAATCGCTATGGCTACACCTTC. Protein: CASRDRGTNRYGYTF.

The J gene is TRBJ2-2, the V gene TRBV5-6; D is possibly TRBD1 (6 bases). This CDR3 spans 16 amino acids. Germline lookup yields CDR1 SGHDT and CDR2 YYEEEE. V gave up 4 bases and J gave up 5 bases, with 18 bases separating them. The CDR3 DNA follows: TGTGCCAGCAGCCCGAGACAGGTCGGGAAAACCGGGGAGCTGTTTTTT. Translated: CASSPRQVGKTGELFF.

This chain joins TRBV2 and TRBJ2-1; D uncertain. CDR3 length: 15 residues. Germline loops: CDR1 SNHLY, CDR2 FYNNEI. Trimming shortened V by 4 bases and J by 4 bases, and 14 bases separated the two germline ends. CDR3 nucleotide sequence: TGTGCCAGCAGTGGGAACAGTATACGGTACAATGAGCAGTTCTTC. Protein sequence: CASSGNSIRYNEQFF.

This rearrangement joins TRBV30 to TRBJ1-1; maybe TRBD1 (6 bases). CDR1 is GTSNPN, CDR2 SVGIG, per germline (reference sequence). The CDR3 runs 14 residues. Trimming stripped 4 bases from V and 2 bases from J, with 14 bases between. CDR3: CAWNEGDPNTEAFF. CDR3 bases: TGTGCCTGGAATGAGGGGGACCCCAACACTGAAGCTTTCTTT. Combining the CDR3 with reference TRBV30 and TRBJ1-1 gives the whole variable domain SQTIHQWPATLVQPVGSPLSLECTVEGTSNPNLYWYRQAAGRGLQLLFYSVGIGQISSEVPQNLSASRPQDRQFILSSKKLLLSDSGFYLCAWNEGDPNTEAFFGQGTRLTVV.

The gene calls are TRBV5-4 and TRBJ2-1; 10 bases are shared with TRBD2. The CDR3 totals 14 residues. Trimming removed 4 bases from V and 6 bases from J; junction bases left unmatched: 4. The V gene's germline CDR1 is SGHNT and CDR2 YYREEE (reference sequence). In DNA, the CDR3 is TGTGCCAGCAGCGCCAGCGGGAGGGGCAATGAGCAGTTCTTC. Its protein product is CASSASGRGNEQFF.

This clone has just a few counts. The chain recombines TRBV29-1 with TRBJ1-2; 8 nucleotides agree with TRBD1. The V segment lost 5 bases and the J segment 6 bases; nucleotides outside the gene matches: 8. CDR1 and CDR2 from the germline V gene are SQVTM and ANQGSEA. The CDR3 length is 13 residues. The CDR3 here is CSVTGGGQDGYTF. CDR3 in DNA: TGCAGCGTTACAGGAGGGGGACAGGATGGCTACACCTTC.

This rearrangement joins TRBV25-1 to TRBJ1-1, with TRBD1 as a possible D gene (6 bases). Germline assignment: CDR1 MGHDK and CDR2 SYGVNS. CDR3 length: 14 residues. V lost 6 bases and J lost 11, with 22 bases in between. CDR3 loop: CASRGVGGTPRAFF. The CDR3 region has the DNA TGTGCCAGCAGGGGGGTAGGGGGAACCCCGAGGGCTTTCTTT.

The chain is built from TRBV4-1 and TRBJ2-1, with D possibly matching TRBD2 (5 bases). V was cut by 1 base and J by 4 bases, with 14 bases left in between. This CDR3 comprises 16 residues. The germline V gene has CDR1 MGHRA and CDR2 YSYEKL. The CDR3 protein is CASSQAFSGRYNEQFF. CDR3 DNA: TGCGCCAGCAGCCAAGCCTTCAGCGGCCGGTACAATGAGCAGTTCTTC.

This chain uses TRBV21-1 with TRBJ2-7; TRBD2 is the table's D call and was not checked against the DNA. TRBV21-1 is noted as a pseudogene. CDR3 length equals 14 residues. The CDR3 region has the DNA TGTGCCAGCAGCTGGGGGAGGAAAATCTACGAGCAGTACGTC. As protein: CASSWGRKIYEQYV.

This clone has a handful of counts. This rearrangement joins TRBV5-6 to TRBJ1-5; 7 positions agree with TRBD1. V shed 4 bases, J shed 10 bases, and the junction held 11 bases outside the gene matches. Germline V gene data show CDR1 as SGHDT and CDR2 as YYEEEE. This CDR3 is 14 amino acids long. The DNA of the CDR3 is TGTGCCAGCAGCCTTACAGGGGCTAGAACCCCCCAGCATTTT. The encoded protein is CASSLTGARTPQHF.

J is TRBJ2-1 and V is TRBV5-4; 11 bases match TRBD2. The CDR3 has 15 residues. The trim removed 0 bases at V and 6 bases at J, leaving 2 bases unmatched. Germline-derived CDR1 and CDR2 are SGHNT and YYREEE (reference sequence). CDR3 in DNA: TGTGCCAGCAGCTTGGAACTAGCGGGAGTCAATGAGCAGTTCTTC. Translating gives CASSLELAGVNEQFF.

This clone was detected only once. V gene TRBV3-1 (or the pseudogene TRBV3-2) combines with J gene TRBJ1-5; D is perhaps TRBD1 (5 bases). This CDR3 spans 15 amino acids. The germline V gene encodes CDR1 LGHDT and CDR2 YNNKEL (reference sequence). Trimming left V 3 bases short and J 6 bases short, with 15 bases between. CDR3 residues: CASSHSGGGGQPQHF. CDR3 sequence (DNA): TGTGCCAGCAGCCATTCCGGGGGAGGCGGTCAGCCCCAGCATTTT.

The chain links TRBV6-1 to TRBJ2-3, with unresolved D. From germline, CDR1 is MNHNS and CDR2 SASEGT. Trimming left V 2 bases short and J 4 bases short, with 10 bases between. The CDR3 covers 14 residues. CDR3 sequence: CASSELSPADTQYF. CDR3 coding DNA: TGTGCCAGCAGTGAACTGTCTCCTGCAGATACGCAGTATTTT.

The V gene is TRBV4-3, the J gene TRBJ1-3; 11 bases are shared with TRBD1. V trimming: 2 bases; J trimming: 2 bases; junction bases outside the gene matches: 5. The V gene's germline CDR1 is LGHNA and CDR2 YSLEER. The CDR3 totals 17 residues. CDR3 in DNA: TGCGCCAGCAGCCAACTTCCGGGACAGGGGGCTGGAAACACCATATATTTT. It is translated as CASSQLPGQGAGNTIYF.

The chain recombines TRBV6-2 or TRBV6-3 with TRBJ2-3; the match to TRBD1 covers 10 bases. Per the germline V gene, CDR1 is MNHEY and CDR2 is SVGEGT. This CDR3 region has 16 residues. V was pared by 6 bases and J by 5 bases, with 11 bases of the junction left unmatched. The CDR3 DNA reads TGTGCCAGCAGCCAATCTAGGACAGGGGGTAAAGATACGCAGTATTTT. Protein sequence: CASSQSRTGGKDTQYF.

The chain is built from TRBV5-6 and TRBJ2-1; 15 positions agree with TRBD2. The CDR3 length is 19 residues. The germline V gene has CDR1 SGHDT and CDR2 YYEEEE. V lost 3 bases to trimming and J lost 7 bases; unmatched junction nucleotides: 14. CDR3 in amino acids: CASSWVGLAGGGGVNEQFF. The CDR3 DNA sequence: TGTGCCAGCAGCTGGGTGGGACTAGCGGGAGGAGGGGGTGTGAATGAGCAGTTCTTC.

On this clone itself: In the same sample, other DNA sequences code for this CDR3. V usage is TRBV9 and J usage is TRBJ2-1; 8 bases match TRBD1. The CDR3 has 15 residues. Germline V gene data show CDR1 as SGDLS and CDR2 as YYNGEE. Trimming took 3 bases from V and 2 from J; bases not matched to a gene: 4. The DNA of the CDR3 is TGTGCCAGCAGCGCCAGGGACAGGCCCTACAATGAGCAGTTCTTC. This translates into CASSARDRPYNEQFF.